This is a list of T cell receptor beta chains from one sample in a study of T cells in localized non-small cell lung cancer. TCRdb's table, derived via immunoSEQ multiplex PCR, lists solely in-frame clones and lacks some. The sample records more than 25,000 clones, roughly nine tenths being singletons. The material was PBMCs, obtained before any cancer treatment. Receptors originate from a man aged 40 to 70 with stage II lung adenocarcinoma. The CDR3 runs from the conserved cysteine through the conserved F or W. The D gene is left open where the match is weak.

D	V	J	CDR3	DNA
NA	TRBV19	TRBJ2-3	CASKNADSTDTQYF	TGTGCCAGTAAAAATGCGGATAGCACAGATACGCAGTATTTT
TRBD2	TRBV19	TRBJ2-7	CASRKDSGHYEQYF	TGTGCCAGTCGGAAGGATAGCGGGCACTACGAGCAGTACTTC
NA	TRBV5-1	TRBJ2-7	CASSLGLGSYEQYF	TGCGCCAGCAGCTTGGGACTGGGCTCCTACGAGCAGTACTTC
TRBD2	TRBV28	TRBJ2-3	CASSAGLARADTQYF	TGTGCCAGCAGCGCGGGACTAGCAAGAGCAGATACGCAGTATTTT
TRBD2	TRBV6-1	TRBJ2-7	CASSRLAGGRDEQYF	TGTGCCAGCAGCCGACTAGCGGGAGGGCGTGACGAGCAGTACTTC
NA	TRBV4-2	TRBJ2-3	CASSPGDTQYF	TGTGCCAGCAGCCCCGGAGATACGCAGTATTTT
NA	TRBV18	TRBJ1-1	CASSPRSAYEEAFF	TGTGCCAGCTCACCGAGGTCGGCGTACGAGGAAGCTTTCTTT
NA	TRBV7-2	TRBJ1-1	CASSLQPGVNTEAFF	TGTGCCAGCAGCTTACAACCGGGGGTTAACACTGAAGCTTTCTTT
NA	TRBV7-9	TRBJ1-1	CASSYETANTEAFF	TGTGCCAGCAGCTACGAGACGGCGAACACTGAAGCTTTCTTT
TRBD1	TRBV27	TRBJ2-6	CASSIGTGGIPGANVLTF	TGTGCCAGCAGCATAGGGACAGGGGGAATCCCTGGGGCCAACGTCCTGACTTTC